One sample yielded the 8 T cell receptor beta chains listed below, sequenced in a study of tumor and adjacent non-tumor tissue in lung cancer. The library came from three nested PCR rounds adapted from ARM-PCR protocols. TCRdb redid the calling of the multiplex PCR reads with MiXCR, one entry per CDR3 protein. The sample lists approximately 70,000 distinct CDR3 sequences; less than 80% were seen once. RNA was extracted from bulk tissue without any cell sorting. Sample: lung tumor tissue. All receptors derive from a man aged 60-69 years with non-small cell lung cancer.

A word on this clonotype: Germline is not matched at one junction end, which may reflect a read error. As DNA, the CDR3 is TGTGCCAGCAGCCTGAGGAATTTAATCTCTGGGGCCAGCGTCCTGACTTTC. Amino acids: CASSLRNLISGASVLTF. This chain connects TRBV5-6 to TRBJ2-6; possibly TRBD1 for D (5 bases). This CDR3 region has 17 residues. Germline CDR1 is SGHDT and CDR2 is YYEEEE.

The genes are TRBV9 and TRBJ2-1; 9 bases are a match to TRBD2. The CDR3 spans 16 residues. Per the germline V gene, CDR1 is SGDLS and CDR2 is YYNGEE. The V and J ends lost 0 bases and 6 bases, in that order; junction bases with no gene match: 7. The chain's CDR3 is CASSVAQGLAANEQFF. CDR3 bases: TGTGCCAGCAGCGTAGCGCAGGGACTAGCAGCCAATGAGCAGTTCTTC.

As regards this clonotype: Germline is not matched at one junction end, which may reflect a read error. This rearrangement joins TRBV6-6 to TRBJ2-2; TRBD1 agrees at 12 bases. The germline gives CDR1 MNHNY, CDR2 SVGAGI (reference sequence). The CDR3 is 16 amino acids. CDR3 residues: CVSSSGQGANTGELLF. Written as DNA, the CDR3 is TGTGTCAGCAGCTCGGGACAGGGGGCGAACACCGGGGAGCTGCTTTTT.

Details on this clonotype: The junction departs from the called germline gene at one end, perhaps through a read error. The chain combines TRBV29-1 with TRBJ2-4; D call uncertain. Germline V gene sequence: CDR1 SQVTM, CDR2 ANQGSEA. CDR3 size: 14 residues. CDR3 in amino acids: CGASVGHAKNVQYF. In DNA form, the CDR3 reads TGCGGCGCCTCGGTAGGGCATGCCAAAAACGTTCAGTACTTC.

As to this clonotype: The conserved closing phenylalanine or tryptophan is absent in this CDR3, likely reflecting a read error. The V and J genes are TRBV6-1 and TRBJ1-2, with D possibly being TRBD1 (5 bases). V gave up 4 bases and J gave up 3 bases, with 12 bases separating them. The CDR3 has 14 residues. Germline CDR1 reads MNHNS; CDR2 reads SASEGT. CDR3 in DNA: TGTGCCAGCAGTGGAGCACAGGAGGACTATGGCTACACCCTC. Its protein product is CASSGAQEDYGYTL.

On this clonotype: Since no conserved phenylalanine or tryptophan closes the CDR3, a read error is the likely cause. The genes are TRBV20-1 and TRBJ2-3; tentative D call: TRBD2 (7 bases). V gave up 5 bases and J gave up 4 bases, with 28 bases separating them. Germline V lookup: CDR1 DFQATT, CDR2 SNEGSKA (reference sequence). This CDR3 spans 18 amino acids. The CDR3, as DNA: TGCAGTGCTGGACCACCGACTAGTCGGGGGGCTCCTGCAGATACGCAGTATTCT. Translating gives CSAGPPTSRGAPADTQYS.

The chain has TRBV6-5 and TRBJ1-6; tentative D call: TRBD1 (5 bases). CDR1 is MNHEY, CDR2 SVGAGI, per germline. The CDR3 extends over 15 amino acids. V was cut by 6 bases and J by 11 bases, with 20 bases left in between. The CDR3 sequence is CASRPPRQLNPPLHF. CDR3 nucleotide sequence: TGTGCCAGCAGACCCCCGAGACAGCTAAATCCACCCCTCCACTTT.

As concerns this clonotype: A junction boundary mismatches the germline segment, possibly from a read error. This chain connects TRBV12-3 or TRBV12-4 to TRBJ1-6; D is perhaps TRBD1 (6 bases). This CDR3 is 14 amino acids long. The CDR3 DNA reads TGTGCCAGCAGTCGGGGGGGCCAAAGTTCACCCCCCTACTTT. It translates to CASSRGGQSSPPYF.